Described below is a single T cell receptor beta chain sequence and its context. Its specificity is unknown. This entry belongs to a study of shared clonotypes between healthy human individuals. Study summary: The study drew on a couple of women and a few men aged 18 to 49 as donors. Whole-study findings and limits: Generally, naive subsets came out with larger estimated richness than memory subsets. Clonotype sharing among donors was expected to depend on sequencing depth. In contrast to clonotypes shared by all four donors, non-shared clonotypes had lower generation probabilities.

CDR3 length: 15 amino acids. CDR1 and CDR2 (germline): SGHTA, FQGNSA. The junction had 7 bases not matched to a gene; V was cut back by 5 bases and J by 0 bases. Profiling relied on immunoSEQ multiplex PCR, and the TCRdb table lists in-frame clones only, not all of them. The data contain 2 million to 3 million clones, over 85% of them singletons. Sample: naive CD4+ T cells from PBMCs. Regarding subset: CD45RA+ positively selected. The gene calls are TRBV7-2 and TRBJ2-7, with 7 bases aligning to TRBD1. The receptor comes from a man aged 18 to 30 in good health. Some clones in this sample may be carry-over from other donors' samples. CDR3: CASSLTTGPSYEQYF. CDR3 nucleotides: TGTGCCAGCAGCCTGACGACAGGGCCCTCCTACGAGCAGTACTTC.